This T cell receptor (beta chain) was sequenced in a study of naive and memory T cell subsets listed by TCRdb under 2017. Turning to the overall study: Sorted naive and memory T cell subsets from peripheral blood were analyzed in the study using a UMI-based, open-source pipeline for TCR alpha and beta sequencing. The results of the functional CMV T cell responses matched the IgG serology results in every case. RNA was DNase-treated and reverse transcribed with TCR constant-region primers, mostly using SuperScript III.

From the second PCR step onward, the TCR alpha chain libraries and the TCR beta chain libraries were amplified separately. To determine each donor's CMV status, fresh PBMCs were stimulated overnight with CMV viral lysate, and IFNgamma production from CD4+ T cells was then assessed. Using Miltenyi beads, CD4 T cells were first positively selected, and CD8 T cells were then positively selected from the CD4-negative fraction. Cells stained for CD3, CD4, CD8, CD45RA, CD27 and a live/dead dye were sorted on a BD Aria II into four subsets by CD45RA and CD27. Blood was obtained from a few healthy volunteers, and the blood from each volunteer was fractionated into CD4 and CD8 T cells and subsequently into four differentiation subsets. Approximately 120 ml of peripheral blood was collected from each donor, and PBMC were isolated by Ficoll-Paque PLUS density-gradient centrifugation. Sorted cells were lysed in RLT buffer, and RNA was extracted with a Qiagen RNeasy kit and stored at -80°C.

Study-level results and caveats: TCR abundance followed a power law whose exponent differed between naive and memory subsets but was consistent across the three individuals. The repertoire findings for the naive and memory subsets could not be validated against a ground truth because none was available. A clonotype was defined as a single alpha or beta chain sequence rather than as a paired alpha/beta receptor. A few larger clonotypes were present in naive repertoires, particularly the CD8 repertoires, and these clonotypes were possibly memory cells re-expressing CD45RA. In both CD4 and CD8 cells, a rise in Gini index and a fall in Shannon and inverse Simpson diversity were observed from naive through CM, EM and EMRA. RNA-based TCR counts may be influenced by expression changes linked to T cell activation and differentiation. Following error correction, more than 85% of naive TCR sequences occurred only once, which made naive abundance distributions much steeper than those of memory subsets.

A distance of 11 bases separates the germline ends of V and J, which lose 0 bases and 3 bases respectively. From the germline V gene (reference sequence), CDR1 is DFQATT and CDR2 is SNEGSKA. The CDR3 holds 14 amino acids from the cysteine to the phenylalanine. The entry retains the CDR3 DNA only, 42 bases that are in frame from base 1. The sample holds many counts of this clonotype. It has no known antigen specificity. Base quality data are lacking; no much larger clone is found one base away. Library generation was performed with UMI-ligation and nested PCR. An equimolar mix of two oligonucleotides covering both TRBC1 and TRBC2 was used as the beta constant-region primer. Four rounds of PCR were used to amplify ligated cDNA, with nested alpha and beta constant-region primers being used together with the SP2 primer. A single-stranded oligonucleotide containing the SP2 primer and a 12-nucleotide UMI was joined to the 3' end of the cDNA by T4 RNA ligase 1. The ligation reaction was incubated at 16°C for roughly 19-25 hours. PCR2 was usually performed as a SYBR Green qPCR and halted at a preset threshold so that over-amplification would not occur. Apart from the first purification, every purification step used Agencourt AMPure XP magnetic beads. Library amounts were measured by Qubit and library quality was assessed on a TapeStation, where the main peak was expected at around 650 bp. Pooled libraries were sequenced on an Illumina MiSeq with v2 2x251 paired-end kits, typically giving roughly 0.9-2.1 million reads per sample. Libraries were pooled at 4 nM per sample, and 5-7% PhiX was added to improve cluster recognition. The paper's data handling went like this. FASTQ reads processed by Demultiplexor were assigned V and J genes by Decombinator through tag matching that tolerated a single base-pair mismatch. By using UMIs, Collapsinator corrected both sequencing errors and the frequency errors caused by PCR heterogeneity. CDR3Translator translated TCRs and extracted CDR3s from the conserved cysteine to the FGXG phenylalanine, flagging non-productive sequences. Gini, Shannon entropy and inverse Simpson indices were calculated on repertoires subsampled to equal numbers of UMI-defined TCRs. Clonotype abundance distributions were fitted to a power law by maximum likelihood within the linear range. For one naive CD8 sample, the pipeline and MIGEC produced similar UMI counts, unique TCR numbers and clonal distributions. One analysis removed from the naive repertoire any naive TCRs that were also found in any memory subset from the same donor. Repertoires were searched for 7,000 to 7,500 CMV-associated CDR3 sequences compiled from VDJdb and a published dataset. TCRdb applied fastp at Q25 and MiXCR to the public reads, then kept only in-frame beta chains. Here each entry gathers all rows of one CDR3 protein and keeps the most common genes and DNA. None of the V and J calls come from the authors' own analysis; TCRdb made them. In all, the sample holds more than 95,000 distinct CDR3 sequences, and roughly 15% of those were seen once. Together, the top ten hold about 3% of the sample.

The sequence was obtained from a human donor in good health. Sequencing was performed on naive CD8+ T cells from blood. The cell subset or site label for this specimen denotes: naive T cells, CD45RA high CD27+. The V and J genes are TRBV20-1 and TRBJ1-2; no D gene can be assigned with confidence. The CDR3 region: CSARDPVSYYGYTF. The DNA sequence is given as TGCAGTGCTAGAGATCCGGTCTCCTACTATGGCTACACCTTC.